Presented here are 10 T cell receptor beta chains from one specimen sequenced in a study of T cells in Graves' hyperthyroidism and ophthalmopathy. The investigators amplified TCR beta CDR3 regions from RNA transcripts. Researchers ran a first-round RT-PCR on the TCR CDR3 using the HTBI primer set. TCRdb reprocessed the multiplex PCR reads via MiXCR and lists one record per CDR3 protein. The data contain fewer than 900,000 distinct CDR3 sequences, around 20% of them seen just once; the ten biggest clones take up over 15%. Sequencing used blood. These receptors came from a woman aged 50 to 65 with Graves' hyperthyroidism that later progressed to Graves' ophthalmopathy.

DNA of the CDR3: TGTGCCAGCAGCGAGATTGGGGGGGCCAACGTCCTGACTTTC. This gives the protein CASSEIGGANVLTF. The rearrangement links TRBV9 to TRBJ2-6; D is undetermined. Germline CDR1 and CDR2: SGDLS and YYNGEE. The V end was cut by 3 bases, the J end by 4 bases, with 8 bases between. CDR3 length: 14 amino acids.

In this sample, this clonotype turned up a few times. The chain uses TRBV6-5 and TRBJ2-3, with TRBD2 matching over 8 bases. The CDR3 sequence is 17 residues long. The germline CDR1 and CDR2 sequences are MNHEY and SVGAGI. Germline trimming cut 0 bases from V and 5 bases from J; bases unmatched to any gene: 10. CDR3: CASSYSIRLAGLDTQYF. The CDR3 region has the DNA TGTGCCAGCAGTTACTCGATCCGTCTAGCGGGCCTAGATACGCAGTATTTT.

This clonotype occurred many times. This chain links TRBV7-9 with TRBJ2-1; 10 bases agree with TRBD1. The CDR3 is made up of 15 amino acids. Germline assignment: CDR1 SEHNR and CDR2 FQNEAQ (reference sequence). The V gene end was trimmed by 7 bases and the J gene end by 8 bases; junction bases not matched to a gene: 11. The CDR3 region has the DNA TGTGCCAGCACCCGACCGGGACAGGGGTTCGATGAGCAGTTCTTC. It translates to CASTRPGQGFDEQFF.

The sample holds many counts of this clonotype. J is TRBJ2-3 and V is TRBV3-1, with D perhaps matching TRBD1 or TRBD2 (5 bases each). Germline values: CDR1 LGHDT, CDR2 YNNKEL (reference sequence). This CDR3 is built from 16 residues. Trimming cost V 0 bases and J 0 bases, with 10 bases left between them. The CDR3 nucleotides read TGTGCCAGCAGCCAAGACGGGACCGTGAGCACAGATACGCAGTATTTT. Amino acid sequence: CASSQDGTVSTDTQYF.

The chain joins TRBV20-1 to TRBJ2-1; 8 positions agree with TRBD2. The CDR3 has 15 amino acids. From germline, CDR1 is DFQATT and CDR2 SNEGSKA (reference sequence). V gave up 4 bases and J gave up 0 bases; unmatched junction bases: 5. The CDR3 protein is CSAKLAGRSYNEQFF. The CDR3 DNA is TGCAGTGCTAAATTAGCGGGACGCTCCTACAATGAGCAGTTCTTC.

This clonotype was counted ten times or more. The V gene is TRBV18, the J gene TRBJ2-7, with D possibly TRBD2 on 5 matching bases. The CDR3 totals 13 residues. V lost 0 bases and J 6 bases, leaving 9 bases between the germline ends. Germline values: CDR1 KGHSH, CDR2 LQKENI. The CDR3 protein is CASSPPLGSEQYF. CDR3 sequence (DNA): TGTGCCAGCTCACCACCGTTAGGGAGCGAGCAGTACTTC. Based on the CDR3 plus reference TRBV18 and TRBJ2-7, the full variable domain is NAGVMQNPRHLVRRRGQEARLRCSPMKGHSHVYWYRQLPEEGLKFMVYLQKENIIDESGMPKERFSAEFPKEGPSILRIQQVVRGDSAAYFCASSPPLGSEQYFGPGTRLTVT.

This clonotype was detected many times. The rearrangement links TRBV12-3 or TRBV12-4 to TRBJ1-5; D gene unclear. Trimming pared 3 bases from V and 6 bases from J, leaving 9 bases between. CDR3 length: 13 amino acids. As DNA, the CDR3 is TGTGCCAGCAGTTTTGAGTTTGGTCAGCCCCAGCATTTT. As protein: CASSFEFGQPQHF.

This clonotype was detected many times. The J gene is TRBJ1-2, the V gene TRBV3-1; D remains unclear. The V gene lost 3 bases and the J gene lost 7 bases, with 9 bases spanning the gap. Germline V gene data show CDR1 as LGHDT and CDR2 as YNNKEL (reference sequence). The CDR3 has 12 residues. The DNA of the CDR3 is TGTGCCAGCAGCCAGTATCTTAGTGGCTACACCTTC. Amino acid sequence: CASSQYLSGYTF.

The chain recombines TRBV19 with TRBJ1-5; D unclear. The CDR3 totals 14 residues. CDR1 and CDR2 (germline): LNHDA, SQIVND (reference sequence). V dropped 3 bases and J dropped 2 bases, with 8 bases sitting between them. CDR3 coding DNA: TGTGCCAGTAGTATTCGGGGAGGCAATCAGCCCCAGCATTTT. Translated, it gives CASSIRGGNQPQHF. Drawing the rest from reference TRBV19 and TRBJ1-5, the complete variable domain is DGGITQSPKYLFRKEGQNVTLSCEQNLNHDAMYWYRQDPGQGLRLIYYSQIVNDFQKGDIAEGYSVSREKKESFPLTVTSAQKNPTAFYLCASSIRGGNQPQHFGDGTRLSIL.

The rearrangement links TRBV27 to TRBJ2-2, with TRBD2 matching over 7 bases. The germline gives CDR1 MNHEY, CDR2 SMNVEV (reference sequence). J was trimmed by 8 bases and V by 1 base; bases with no gene match: 4. The CDR3 totals 14 residues. The CDR3 here is CASSLFRGGGELFF. In DNA form, the CDR3 reads TGTGCCAGCAGTTTATTTCGCGGGGGAGGGGAGCTGTTTTTT.